The 3 T cell receptor beta chains presented below share a single source sample, sequenced in a study of T cells in localized non-small cell lung cancer. This table comes from immunoSEQ multiplex PCR, and its TCRdb copy is limited to in-frame clones, with some not included. Of some 51,000 clones listed, about nine tenths were seen once; the top ten hold less than 6%. The source material was peripheral blood, sampled before any cancer treatment. These TCRs come from a woman aged 40 to 75 with stage I lung adenocarcinoma.

The chain links TRBV6-5 to TRBJ1-5; 7 nucleotides line up with TRBD1. V shed 7 bases and J 6 bases; nucleotides not matched to a gene: 9. Germline loops: CDR1 MNHEY, CDR2 SVGAGI. The CDR3 spans 14 residues. DNA for the CDR3: TGTGCCAGCACCGACAGGGCGTCTGCTCAGCCCCAGCATTTT. Protein sequence: CASTDRASAQPQHF.

The V call is TRBV15, the J call TRBJ2-5; either TRBD1 or TRBD2 may fit D (5 bases each). V was trimmed by 0 bases and J by 3 bases, leaving 14 bases between them. The CDR3 is 16 residues long. Per the germline V gene, CDR1 is LNHNV and CDR2 is YYDKDF (reference sequence). DNA of the CDR3: TGTGCCACCAGCAGAGATTGGGGGTTTGAAGAAGAGACCCAGTACTTC. It encodes CATSRDWGFEEETQYF.

The chain links TRBV19 to TRBJ2-7; no clear D gene. CDR1 and CDR2 from the germline V gene are LNHDA and SQIVND (reference sequence). The CDR3 sequence is 13 residues long. V was trimmed by 6 bases and J by 2 bases, leaving 11 bases between them. The CDR3 loop is CASSPGPAYEQYF. The CDR3 DNA is TGTGCCAGTAGCCCGGGCCCTGCCTACGAGCAGTACTTC.